The 20 T cell receptor beta chains listed next were all sequenced from one sample in a study of T cells in Graves' hyperthyroidism and ophthalmopathy. RNA transcripts were the template for amplifying TCR beta CDR3 regions. HTBI primers were used for first-round RT-PCR of the TCR CDR3. TCRdb itself ran the multiplex PCR reads through MiXCR, one entry per CDR3 protein. The sample records a few hundred thousand distinct CDR3 sequences, roughly 15% being singletons. Sequencing used blood. The receptors shown here come from a woman in her 30s with Graves' ophthalmopathy.

This sequence joins TRBV13 and TRBJ2-5, with 9 bases that match TRBD2. Trimming at V came to 2 bases and at J to 4 bases, leaving 2 bases not matched to a gene. Germline V CDR1 and CDR2: PRHDT, FYEKMQ (reference sequence). The CDR3 consists of 14 residues. CDR3 protein: CASSLILAGETQYF. CDR3 nucleotides: TGTGCCAGCAGCTTAATACTAGCGGGAGAGACCCAGTACTTC.

This clonotype was detected ten times or more. The chain joins TRBV11-2 to TRBJ2-7, with unresolved D. This CDR3 is built from 13 residues. Germline V gene data show CDR1 as SGHAT and CDR2 as FQNNGV. Trimming left V 0 bases short and J 0 bases short, with 3 bases between. The CDR3 DNA sequence: TGTGCCAGCAGCTTAGAAGTCTCCTACGAGCAGTACTTC. Encoded protein: CASSLEVSYEQYF.

This clonotype has ten or more counts. The chain joins TRBV7-2 to TRBJ2-7, with 9 bases that match TRBD2. In germline, CDR1 is SGHTA, CDR2 FQGNSA. J was trimmed by 6 bases and V by 2 bases; bases with no gene match: 5. This CDR3 region has 14 residues. The CDR3 protein is CASSLSSGAAEQYF. CDR3 sequence (DNA): TGTGCCAGCAGCTTATCTAGCGGGGCCGCCGAGCAGTACTTC.

This clonotype was seen ten or more times. The germline gene is not matched at one end of the junction; a read error may be the cause. The chain carries TRBV20-1 and TRBJ2-1; no definite D call. CDR1 and CDR2 (germline): DFQATT, SNEGSKA (reference sequence). The CDR3 is made up of 13 amino acids. The CDR3 loop reads CSARGPGANGQFF. For the CDR3, the DNA is TGCAGTGCTAGGGGCCCGGGTGCGAATGGGCAGTTCTTC.

The chain carries TRBV19 and TRBJ2-5; D call uncertain. V lost 2 bases to trimming and J lost 5 bases, with 9 bases between them. Per germline, CDR1 LNHDA and CDR2 SQIVND (reference sequence). This CDR3 has 13 residues. The CDR3 DNA is TGTGCCAGTAGTATACAGTATGGGGAGACCCAGTACTTC. Translating gives CASSIQYGETQYF.

This clonotype has at least ten counts. CDR3 bases: TGTGCCAGCAGTTACTCGATAACACAGGATTTCTCCTACGAGCAGTACTTC. Residues: CASSYSITQDFSYEQYF. The chain links TRBV6-6 to TRBJ2-7; D might be TRBD1 (5 bases). This CDR3 spans 17 amino acids. Germline CDR1 is MNHNY and CDR2 is SVGAGI (reference sequence). V was trimmed by 0 bases and J by 0 bases, leaving 15 bases between them.

This clonotype was seen ten or more times. This sequence joins TRBV28 and TRBJ2-3; D gene uncertain. The germline V and J ends were trimmed by 3 bases and 6 bases, with 1 base remaining between them. The V gene's germline CDR1 is MDHEN and CDR2 SYDVKM. This CDR3 has 10 residues. The CDR3 DNA follows: TGTGCCAGCAGTTTGGATACGCAGTATTTT. Its protein product is CASSLDTQYF.

As to this clonotype: The junction departs from germline at one end; a sequencing error may be responsible. This sequence joins TRBV7-8 and TRBJ1-4; a weak D match, TRBD1 (5 bases). The length of the CDR3 is 16 residues. Germline loops: CDR1 SGHVS, CDR2 FQNEAQ. The CDR3 is CASSQMWRGPNEKLFF. CDR3 sequence (DNA): TGCGCCAGCAGCCAAATGTGGAGGGGCCCTAATGAAAAACTGTTTTTT.

The CDR3 is CASSIASTYGYTF. The CDR3 DNA reads TGTGCCAGTAGTATAGCGTCGACCTATGGCTACACCTTC. This chain links TRBV19 with TRBJ1-2, with D unclear. V was clipped by 1 base and J by 4 bases, with 7 bases between them. From germline, CDR1 is LNHDA and CDR2 SQIVND (reference sequence). This CDR3 is built from 13 residues.

CDR3 in amino acids: CASSHADRYEYEQYF. The CDR3 DNA follows: TGTGCCAGCAGCCACGCCGACAGGTATGAATACGAGCAGTACTTC. The chain joins TRBV3-1 to TRBJ2-7, with D maybe TRBD1 (6 bases). With 3 bases removed from V and 4 bases from J, the gap between germline ends came to 16 bases. Per germline, CDR1 LGHDT and CDR2 YNNKEL (reference sequence). This CDR3 comprises 15 residues.

This clonotype occurred many times. An end of the junction does not agree with germline; a read error may underlie this. This chain uses TRBV12-3 or TRBV12-4 with TRBJ2-2; D possibly corresponds to TRBD2 (5 bases). The CDR3 covers 15 residues. The CDR3 protein is CASRLGLENTGELFF. In DNA, the CDR3 is TGTGCCAGCAGGTTAGGACTGGAGAACACCGGGGAGCTGTTTTTT.

This clonotype was observed once. The V call is TRBV6-2 or TRBV6-3, the J call TRBJ2-3; D might be TRBD2 (6 bases). V was clipped by 2 bases and J by 0 bases, with 15 bases between them. CDR1 is MNHEY and CDR2 is SVGEGT in the germline V gene. The CDR3 is 17 residues long. The CDR3 region has the DNA TGTGCCAGCAGTTACACGCTGGGGGAGGTGAGCACAGATACGCAGTATTTT. Translated: CASSYTLGEVSTDTQYF.

Many counts were recorded for this clonotype. This rearrangement joins TRBV18 to TRBJ1-1; possible D gene TRBD1, 5 bases. Germline CDR1 reads KGHSH; CDR2 reads LQKENI. Trimming pared 4 bases from V and 0 bases from J, leaving 9 bases between. CDR3 length: 14 amino acids. The CDR3 region is CASSQDSMNTEAFF. The CDR3 DNA sequence: TGTGCCAGCTCACAAGACAGTATGAACACTGAAGCTTTCTTT.

This clonotype was picked up many times. The chain combines TRBV6-2 or TRBV6-3 with TRBJ2-1; D unresolved. Germline assignment: CDR1 MNHEY and CDR2 SVGEGT. The CDR3 loop spans 14 amino acids. Trimming cost V 4 bases and J 7 bases, with 14 bases left between them. The chain's CDR3 is CASSSTVNRNEQFF. The CDR3 DNA sequence: TGTGCCAGCAGTTCAACAGTAAATCGGAATGAGCAGTTCTTC.

This clonotype occurred many times. V and J are TRBV11-2 and TRBJ2-7; TRBD1 might be the D (5 bases). Between the trimmed V and J ends, which lost 6 bases and 0 bases, there was a span of 15 bases. The CDR3 totals 15 residues. Germline V gene sequence: CDR1 SGHAT, CDR2 FQNNGV. The CDR3 nucleotides read TGTGCCAGCAGTTCTACAGGTTCAAGCTCCTACGAGCAGTACTTC. Protein: CASSSTGSSSYEQYF.

The genes are TRBV5-6 and TRBJ2-3, with D possibly TRBD1 on 7 matching bases. V was pared by 0 bases and J by 3 bases, with 11 bases between. This CDR3 region has 15 residues. Germline V gives CDR1 SGHDT, CDR2 YYEEEE. The CDR3 spells CASSLVRGVTDTQYF. The CDR3 bases are TGTGCCAGCAGCTTGGTCAGGGGGGTAACAGATACGCAGTATTTT.

The sample holds many counts of this clonotype. The V gene is TRBV6-5, the J gene TRBJ1-1, with 7 nucleotides matching TRBD1. The length of the CDR3 is 14 residues. The V segment lost 2 bases and the J segment 5 bases; nucleotides outside the gene matches: 5. Germline V gene lookup returns CDR1 MNHEY and CDR2 SVGAGI. The CDR3 loop is CASSYARQGTEAFF. The CDR3 region has the DNA TGTGCCAGCAGTTACGCGCGACAGGGTACTGAAGCTTTCTTT.

Many counts were recorded for this clonotype. The genes are TRBV5-1 and TRBJ2-5, with 7 bases that match TRBD2. Germline CDR1 reads SGHRS; CDR2 reads YFSETQ. CDR3 length equals 15 residues. V was clipped by 0 bases and J by 2 bases; unmatched bases: 4. Here the CDR3 DNA reads TGCGCCAGCAGCTTGGGGGCGGGAGAGCAAGAGACCCAGTACTTC. Translated, it gives CASSLGAGEQETQYF.

Ten or more counts support this clonotype. CDR3 loop: CATTNTGELFF. As DNA, the CDR3 is TGTGCCACGACCAACACCGGGGAGCTGTTTTTT. V usage is TRBV24-1 and J usage is TRBJ2-2; D gene unclear. This CDR3 has 11 residues. CDR1 is KGHDR and CDR2 is SFDVKD in the germline V gene. The germline V and J ends were trimmed by 10 bases and 2 bases, with 4 bases remaining between them.

CDR3 sequence reads: CASSARQGAYEQYF. In nucleotides, the CDR3 is TGTGCCAGCAGTGCTAGACAGGGGGCCTACGAGCAGTACTTC. The chain combines TRBV6-2 or TRBV6-3 with TRBJ2-7; 9 bases are shared with TRBD1. Trimming took 5 bases from V and 2 from J; bases not matched to a gene: 4. CDR3 length: 14 residues. Germline V CDR1 and CDR2: MNHEY, SVGEGT.